Listed below are T cell receptor beta chains from one sample, sequenced in a study of response to subunit inactivated influenza vaccine. TCRdb passed the RT-PCR reads through MiXCR, listing each CDR3 protein once. The data show about 190,000 distinct CDR3 sequences, 13% to 15% seen once. The sample in question was CD8+ T cells sorted from PBMCs, obtained about 5 days after vaccination. These receptor sequences come from a man aged 50-59 years who received an inactivated influenza vaccine. Each CDR3 is given with its conserved first and last residue. The D gene is left open where the match is weak. Clone sizes are given selectively: once, few, many, or a class where the clone is expanded.

d_call j_call clone_size v_call cdr3_aa cdr3_nt
. TRBJ1-1 many TRBV11-1 CASSWDISNTEAFF TGTGCCAGCAGCTGGGACATATCGAACACTGAAGCTTTCTTT
. TRBJ1-4 . TRBV5-5 CASSFHAGEKLFF TGTGCCAGCAGCTTTCATGCGGGTGAAAAACTGTTTTTT
. TRBJ2-3 few TRBV6-5 CASSSMTRRADTQYF TGTGCCAGCAGTTCCATGACACGGCGGGCAGATACGCAGTATTTT
. TRBJ1-1 . TRBV29-1 CSVEAGLNTEAFF TGCAGCGTTGAAGCTGGCCTGAACACTGAAGCTTTCTTT
TRBD1 TRBJ2-7 . TRBV7-8 CASSLATGVMGEQYF TGTGCCAGCAGCTTAGCTACAGGGGTGATGGGCGAGCAGTACTTC
. TRBJ2-1 . TRBV15 CATSRRTNEQFF TGTGCCACCAGCCGTCGGACTAATGAGCAGTTCTTC
TRBD1 TRBJ2-1 . TRBV24-1 CATSDSETQDRFYNEQFF TGTGCCACCAGTGATTCCGAAACCCAGGACAGGTTTTACAATGAGCAGTTCTTC
TRBD2 TRBJ2-3 few TRBV7-8 CASSHQIAGGTDTQYF TGTGCCAGCAGCCATCAGATAGCGGGAGGTACAGATACGCAGTATTTT
TRBD2 TRBJ2-1 . TRBV7-9 CASSEDGGALNEQFF TGTGCCAGCAGCGAAGACGGGGGGGCCTTGAATGAGCAGTTCTTC
TRBD1 TRBJ1-1 few TRBV7-9 CASSLGGDRGEAFF TGTGCCAGCAGCTTAGGCGGGGACAGGGGAGAAGCTTTCTTT
. TRBJ1-2 few TRBV15 CATSRDLGSYGYTF TGTGCCACCAGCAGAGATTTGGGGAGCTATGGCTACACCTTC
. TRBJ1-6 . TRBV20-1 CSARVGTNRGNSPLHF TGCAGTGCTAGAGTGGGGACCAACCGGGGAAATTCACCCCTCCACTTT
TRBD1 TRBJ2-1 . TRBV10-3 CAISDGTGGSYNEQFF TGTGCCATCAGTGATGGGACAGGGGGCTCCTACAATGAGCAGTTCTTC
. TRBJ2-3 . TRBV12-3/TRBV12-4 CASRINREVGQYF TGTGCCAGCAGAATCAACAGGGAGGTCGGGCAGTATTTT
TRBD2 TRBJ2-3 . TRBV20-1 CCAIKLAGDSGDTQYF TGCTGTGCTATAAAACTAGCGGGGGATTCGGGAGATACGCAGTATTTT
TRBD1 TRBJ2-3 . TRBV29-1 CSVDRTGSLTDTQYF TGCAGCGTCGATCGGACAGGGTCGCTCACAGATACGCAGTATTTT
. TRBJ2-1 . TRBV4-3 CASSLLTGYNEQFF TGCGCCAGCAGCCTACTGACAGGTTACAATGAGCAGTTCTTC
TRBD2 TRBJ2-1 . TRBV29-1 CSVEGVLGGLALYNEQFF TGCAGCGTTGAAGGGGTCCTCGGCGGACTAGCGCTTTACAATGAGCAGTTCTTC
TRBD1 TRBJ2-7 few TRBV5-5 CASSYGTGAYSPFYEQYF TGTGCCAGCAGCTACGGGACAGGCGCCTATTCTCCATTCTACGAGCAGTACTTC
. TRBJ2-7 few TRBV5-6 CASSSDQGVREQYF TGTGCCAGCAGCTCAGATCAAGGAGTAAGGGAGCAGTACTTC
. TRBJ2-2 medium-sized TRBV29-1 CSVEFRLGNTGELFF TGCAGCGTTGAATTCCGACTAGGGAACACCGGGGAGCTGTTTTTT
. TRBJ2-3 . TRBV7-9 CASSLDWTASTDTQYF TGTGCCAGCAGCTTAGATTGGACAGCTAGCACAGATACGCAGTATTTT
TRBD2 TRBJ2-7 many TRBV5-1 CASSLGLAGINEQYF TGCGCCAGCAGCCTGGGACTAGCGGGAATCAACGAGCAGTACTTC
TRBD1 TRBJ2-7 few TRBV4-3 CASSQDTGQGYEQYF TGCGCCAGCAGCCAAGATACCGGACAGGGCTACGAGCAGTACTTC
TRBD1 TRBJ1-5 few TRBV30 CAWSWTGGSQPQHF TGTGCCTGGAGTTGGACAGGGGGTTCACAGCCCCAGCATTTT
. TRBJ2-2 . TRBV11-3 CASSSSNSDHRELFF TGTGCCAGCAGCTCCTCGAACTCCGACCACCGGGAGCTGTTTTTT
TRBD2 TRBJ2-3 . TRBV20-1 CSAMTGGHDTQYF TGCAGTGCAATGACGGGGGGGCACGATACGCAGTATTTT
TRBD1 TRBJ2-5 many TRBV27 CASSPDRRQETQYF TGTGCCAGCAGCCCGGACAGGCGACAAGAGACCCAGTACTTC
. TRBJ2-2 many TRBV29-1 CSVREGTGELFF TGCAGCGTCCGTGAGGGCACCGGGGAGCTGTTTTTT
TRBD2 TRBJ2-3 . TRBV7-3 CASSLSLAGGDTQYF TGTGCCAGCAGCTTATCACTAGCGGGGGGTGATACGCAGTATTTT
. TRBJ2-5 . TRBV29-1 CSTRPVKETQYF TGCAGCACCCGGCCGGTAAAAGAGACCCAGTACTTC
. TRBJ2-7 many TRBV29-1 CSVYIDEQYF TGCAGCGTTTATATCGACGAGCAGTACTTC
. TRBJ1-2 . TRBV9 CASSVDPGHGYTF TGTGCCAGCAGCGTAGATCCCGGGCACGGCTACACCTTC
. TRBJ2-2 . TRBV7-8 CASSLVSGELFF TGTGCCAGCAGCCTCGTTAGCGGGGAGCTGTTTTTT
TRBD2 TRBJ2-3 few TRBV28 CASSLATSGSTDTQYF TGTGCCAGCAGTCTCGCGACTAGCGGAAGCACAGATACGCAGTATTTT
TRBD1 TRBJ2-5 few TRBV20-1 CSASFWDRGRETQYF TGCAGTGCTAGTTTTTGGGACAGGGGGCGGGAGACCCAGTACTTC
. TRBJ2-3 few TRBV28 CASSLRQGPDTQYF TGTGCCAGCAGTTTACGGCAGGGGCCAGATACGCAGTATTTT
. TRBJ2-7 . TRBV25-1 CASGAPVDF TGTGCCAGCGGGGCTCCGGTGGACTTC
TRBD1 TRBJ2-7 many TRBV29-1 CSVATGGYEQYF TGCAGCGTTGCTACAGGGGGGTACGAGCAGTACTTC
. TRBJ1-1 . TRBV30 CAWSVLGGTEAFF TGTGCCTGGAGTGTACTAGGGGGCACTGAAGCTTTCTTT
. TRBJ2-7 few TRBV15 CATSRDWTQGRFSYEQYF TGTGCCACCAGCAGAGATTGGACACAGGGAAGATTCTCCTACGAGCAGTACTTC
. TRBJ2-5 . TRBV12-3/TRBV12-4 CASSLRGTVQETQYF TGTGCCAGCAGTTTACGGGGGACCGTTCAAGAGACCCAGTACTTC
TRBD2 TRBJ2-2 few TRBV6-1 CASTGRGGTAGELFF TGTGCCAGCACTGGGCGGGGAGGGACGGCCGGGGAGCTGTTTTTT
. TRBJ2-7 . TRBV5-1 CASSLAGLEQYF TGCGCCAGCAGCTTGGCGGGGCTCGAGCAGTACTTC
. TRBJ1-1 few TRBV11-2 CASSFPETGLNTEAFF TGTGCCAGCAGCTTCCCTGAGACAGGCCTCAACACTGAAGCTTTCTTT